This is a list of T cell receptor beta chains from one sample in a study of PD-L1 blockade in urothelial cancer. Profiling relied on immunoSEQ multiplex PCR, and the TCRdb table lists in-frame clones only, not all of them. This table has fewer than 40,000 clones, 80% to 90% appearing once. Sequenced material: PBMCs, taken around atezolizumab (anti-PD-L1) treatment. These receptors were taken from a man between 50 and 59 years old with urothelial cancer. Each CDR3 is given without its conserved first and last residue.

>TRBV30
AWRVDWGTDTQY
>TRBV14
ASSHPAGLASMNTEAF
>TRBV27
ASSMDSSNEQF
>TRBV4-3
ASSQGQGGQPQH
>TRBV10-3
AISDASGQGYEQY
>TRBV25-1
ASRPTGMNTEAF
>TRBV27
ASSFDRGLQPQH
>TRBV6-6
ASTHDNEQF
>TRBV21-1
ASSNGGQGKGGSGNQPQH
>TRBV6-4
ASSPNTGPNTEAF
>TRBV9
ASSAGESWANVLT
>TRBV19
ASSIQDTGELF
>TRBV6-5
ASSPTGQVRGYT
>TRBV5-1
ASSLLASNEQF
>TRBV7-2
ASSPAGQGATYEQY
>TRBV4-2
ASSQGTGDTGELF
>TRBV10-1
ASSGGRIDEQY
>TRBV7-2
ASRRTSGIYEQY
>TRBV10-3
AISESQVGGDTEAF
>TRBV9
ASSVGGTGGFYEQY
>TRBV7-6
ASRLGGRQETQY
>TRBV18
ASSPERVSYEQY
>TRBV30
AWGQYSNQPQH
>TRBV14
ASSQERLAGYEQY
>TRBV7-2
ASSLAPAVMNTEAF
>TRBV15
ATSPPGGGGAQETQY
>TRBV6-1
ASSARTSANYNEQF
>TRBV10-1
ASSDSISPLH
>TRBV7-7
ASSLSGGSEQF
>TRBV27
ASSPRQYSNQPQH
>TRBV13
ASSPGGARNTEAF
>TRBV5-1
ASSLPGGINNEQF
>TRBV6-1
ASSERTGWSGELF
>TRBV19
ASSTFMDRSIYEQY
>TRBV9
ASSVGPGQETQY
>TRBV7-8
ASSQNAGTVNEKLF
>TRBV12-5
ASGLAQGELF
>TRBV7-6
ASSTRRGEETQY
>TRBV2
ASSDSGTGSETQY
>TRBV7-6
ASSPRTDPNTEAF
>TRBV11-1
ASRGPGTQSGNTIY
>TRBV27
ASSLSGRPQF
>TRBV6-1
ASSRQGLAGYT
>TRBV18
ASSPPPSIRNYEQY
>TRBV30
AWRMSRGGTDTQY